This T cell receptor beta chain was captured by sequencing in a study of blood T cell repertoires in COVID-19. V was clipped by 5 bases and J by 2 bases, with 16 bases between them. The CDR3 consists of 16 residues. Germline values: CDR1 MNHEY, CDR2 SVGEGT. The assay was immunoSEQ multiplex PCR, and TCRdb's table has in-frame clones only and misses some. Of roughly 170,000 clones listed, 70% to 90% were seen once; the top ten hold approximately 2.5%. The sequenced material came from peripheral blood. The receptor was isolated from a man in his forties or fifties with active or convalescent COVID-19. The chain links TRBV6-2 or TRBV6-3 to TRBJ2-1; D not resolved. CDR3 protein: CASSSLVGAAYNEQFF. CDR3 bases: TGTGCCAGCAGTAGCCTCGTCGGAGCCGCCTACAATGAGCAGTTCTTC.